This T cell receptor beta chain was sequenced during a study of T cells in Graves' hyperthyroidism and ophthalmopathy. Study-wide findings and caveats: Ophthalmopathy was predicted by the model a median of 6.5 months ahead of onset. Most thyroid clonotypes with frequency above 0.001 were detected in blood.

Between the trimmed V and J ends, which lost 0 bases and 5 bases, there was a span of 11 bases. The CDR3 has 14 amino acids. CDR1 is SGHRS and CDR2 is YFSETQ in the germline V gene. Patients were excluded because of uncontrolled infection, other autoimmune disease, pregnancy or lactation. This clonotype was seen once. Its target is not known. Template material for amplifying TCR beta CDR3 regions consisted of RNA transcripts. The HTBI primer set served for first-round RT-PCR of the TCR CDR3. TCRdb called the multiplex PCR reads again in MiXCR, with one record for every CDR3 protein. The table has approximately 700,000 distinct CDR3 sequences, 45% seen once.

This chain links TRBV5-1 with TRBJ1-1; D not resolved. The TCR sequence derives from an adult man with Graves' disease, either hyperthyroidism or ophthalmopathy (not recorded which). The sequenced sample consisted of peripheral blood or thyroid tissue (not recorded which). CDR3 loop: CASSLGAVGTEAFF. CDR3 coding DNA: TGCGCCAGCAGCTTGGGCGCGGTGGGGACTGAAGCTTTCTTT.